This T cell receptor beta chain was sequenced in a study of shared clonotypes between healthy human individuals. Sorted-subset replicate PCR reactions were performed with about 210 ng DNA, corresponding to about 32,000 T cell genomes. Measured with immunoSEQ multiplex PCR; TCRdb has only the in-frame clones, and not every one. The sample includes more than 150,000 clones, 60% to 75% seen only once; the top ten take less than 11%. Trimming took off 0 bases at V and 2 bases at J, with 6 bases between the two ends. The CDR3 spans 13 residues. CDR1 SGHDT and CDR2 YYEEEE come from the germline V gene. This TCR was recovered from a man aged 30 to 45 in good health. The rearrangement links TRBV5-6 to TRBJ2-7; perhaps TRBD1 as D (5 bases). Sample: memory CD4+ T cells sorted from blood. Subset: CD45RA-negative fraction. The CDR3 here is CASSLDRTYEQYF. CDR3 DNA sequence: TGTGCCAGCAGCTTGGACAGGACCTACGAGCAGTACTTC.